There are many counts of the clone carrying this T cell receptor (beta chain). Antigen specificity is unknown. These data originate in a study of identical twins. Study outcomes and limitations: A lower insertion count was a feature of abundant cord blood beta clonotypes, with no such feature in memory repertoires.

The CDR3 is made up of 17 amino acids. Trimming cost V 6 bases and J 1 base, with 20 bases left between them. CDR1 is MNHEY, CDR2 SVGEGT, per germline. cDNA carried unique molecular identifiers, and a universal primer site was added by template switching. TCRdb re-derived calls from the 5' RACE reads in MiXCR, one entry per CDR3 protein. The sample contains 350,000 to 450,000 distinct CDR3 sequences, 15% to 20% of which appear only once. The chain uses TRBV6-2 or TRBV6-3 and TRBJ2-3; D possibly corresponds to TRBD2 (5 bases). The receptor was isolated from a man aged 45-65 years in good health. The sequenced sample consisted of naive T cells sorted from blood. The CDR3 here is CASSGRSWEIGTDTQYF. DNA of the CDR3: TGTGCCAGCAGCGGACGGAGCTGGGAGATCGGCACAGATACGCAGTATTTT.